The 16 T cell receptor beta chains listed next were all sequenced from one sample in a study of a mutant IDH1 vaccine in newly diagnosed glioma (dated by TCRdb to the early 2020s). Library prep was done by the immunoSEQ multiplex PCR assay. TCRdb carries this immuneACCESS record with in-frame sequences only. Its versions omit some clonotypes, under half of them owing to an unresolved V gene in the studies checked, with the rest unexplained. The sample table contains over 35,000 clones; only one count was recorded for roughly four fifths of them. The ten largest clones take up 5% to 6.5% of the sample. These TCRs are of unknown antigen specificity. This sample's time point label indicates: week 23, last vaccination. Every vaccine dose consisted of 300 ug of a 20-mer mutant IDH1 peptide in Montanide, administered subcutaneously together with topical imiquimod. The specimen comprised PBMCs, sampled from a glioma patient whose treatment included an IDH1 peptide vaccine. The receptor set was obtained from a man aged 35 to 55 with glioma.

CDR3 loop: CASSSNQGIGYGYTF. CDR3 DNA: TGTGCCAGCAGCTCAAACCAGGGAATTGGCTATGGCTACACCTTC. The rearrangement joins TRBV13 to TRBJ1-2; possible D gene TRBD1, 5 bases. The CDR3 has 15 amino acids. The germline gives CDR1 PRHDT, CDR2 FYEKMQ (reference sequence). Deletions cut 4 bases from V and 4 bases from J, with 16 bases between.

CDR3 protein: CASSQVGAIRVEQYF. CDR3 bases: TGCGCCAGCAGCCAAGTAGGAGCAATCAGAGTCGAGCAGTACTTC. The chain couples TRBV4-1 to TRBJ2-5; no clear D. With the DNA end fitting TRBJ2-7 better, the J assignment may be wrong. The germline V gene has CDR1 MGHRA and CDR2 YSYEKL. The CDR3 is 15 residues long.

This CDR3 reads CARGLASDTQYF. As DNA, the CDR3 is TGTGCCAGAGGACTAGCCTCAGATACGCAGTATTTT. The chain combines TRBV2 with TRBJ2-3; TRBD2 agrees at 8 bases. Trimming cost V 9 bases and J 4 bases; bases outside gene matches: 3. This CDR3 is 12 amino acids long. CDR1 is SNHLY and CDR2 is FYNNEI in the germline V gene.

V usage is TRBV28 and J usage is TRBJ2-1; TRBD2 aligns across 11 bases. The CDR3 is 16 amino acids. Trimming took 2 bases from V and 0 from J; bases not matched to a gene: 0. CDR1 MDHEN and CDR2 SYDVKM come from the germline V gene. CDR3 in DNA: TGTGCCAGCAGTTTACTAGCGGGAGGCTCCTACAATGAGCAGTTCTTC. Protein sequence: CASSLLAGGSYNEQFF.

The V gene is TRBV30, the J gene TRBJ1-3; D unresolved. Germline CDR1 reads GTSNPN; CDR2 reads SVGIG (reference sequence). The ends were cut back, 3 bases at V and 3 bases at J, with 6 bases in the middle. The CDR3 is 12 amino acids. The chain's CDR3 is CAWSPHGNTIYF. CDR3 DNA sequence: TGTGCCTGGAGCCCCCATGGAAACACCATATATTTT. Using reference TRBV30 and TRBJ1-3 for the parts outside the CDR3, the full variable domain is SQTIHQWPATLVQPVGSPLSLECTVEGTSNPNLYWYRQAAGRGLQLLFYSVGIGQISSEVPQNLSASRPQDRQFILSSKKLLLSDSGFYLCAWSPHGNTIYFGEGSWLTVV.

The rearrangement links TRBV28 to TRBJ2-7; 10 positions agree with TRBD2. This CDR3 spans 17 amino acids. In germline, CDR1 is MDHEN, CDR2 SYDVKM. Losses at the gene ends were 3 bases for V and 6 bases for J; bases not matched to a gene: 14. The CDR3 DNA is TGTGCCAGCAGTTTGTTACGGCTAGCGGGAGTATCGGGCGAGCAGTACTTC. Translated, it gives CASSLLRLAGVSGEQYF.

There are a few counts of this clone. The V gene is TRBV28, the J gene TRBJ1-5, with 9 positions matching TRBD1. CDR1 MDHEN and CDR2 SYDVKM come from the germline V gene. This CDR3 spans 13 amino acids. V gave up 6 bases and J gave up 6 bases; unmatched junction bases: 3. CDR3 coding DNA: TGTGCCAGCAGCGACAGGGGGGGTCAGCCCCAGCATTTT. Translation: CASSDRGGQPQHF.

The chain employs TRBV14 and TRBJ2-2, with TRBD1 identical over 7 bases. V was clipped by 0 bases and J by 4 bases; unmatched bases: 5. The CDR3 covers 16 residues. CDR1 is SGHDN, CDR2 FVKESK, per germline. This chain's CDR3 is CASSQDLGTVTGELFF. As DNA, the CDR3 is TGTGCCAGCAGCCAAGATTTGGGGACAGTCACCGGGGAGCTGTTTTTT.

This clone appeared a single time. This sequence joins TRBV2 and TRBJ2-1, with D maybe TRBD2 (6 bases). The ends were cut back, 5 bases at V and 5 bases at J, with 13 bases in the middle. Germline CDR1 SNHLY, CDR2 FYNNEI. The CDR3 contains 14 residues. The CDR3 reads CASSRLVGDNEQFF. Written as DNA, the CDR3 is TGTGCCAGCAGTCGACTAGTGGGGGACAATGAGCAGTTCTTC.

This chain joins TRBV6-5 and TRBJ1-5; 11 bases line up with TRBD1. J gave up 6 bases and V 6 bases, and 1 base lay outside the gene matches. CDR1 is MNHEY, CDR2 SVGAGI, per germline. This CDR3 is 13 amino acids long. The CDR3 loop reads CASSGTGGQPQHF. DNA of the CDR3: TGTGCCAGCAGCGGGACAGGGGGTCAGCCCCAGCATTTT.

The CDR3, as DNA: TGTGCCAGCAGTCCGACGGGGGGCTCTGGAAACACCATATATTTT. Protein sequence: CASSPTGGSGNTIYF. The chain joins TRBV27 to TRBJ1-3, with D possibly TRBD1 on 5 matching bases. The CDR3 consists of 15 residues. V was shortened by 5 bases and J by 0 bases, with 11 bases between the two germline ends. CDR1 MNHEY and CDR2 SMNVEV come from the germline V gene (reference sequence).

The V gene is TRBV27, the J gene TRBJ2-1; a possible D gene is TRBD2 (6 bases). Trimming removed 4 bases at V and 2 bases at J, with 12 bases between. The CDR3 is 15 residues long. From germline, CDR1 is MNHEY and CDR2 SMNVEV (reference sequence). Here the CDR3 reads CASSSGLFPYNEQFF. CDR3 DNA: TGTGCCAGCAGTTCGGGACTTTTCCCCTACAATGAGCAGTTCTTC.

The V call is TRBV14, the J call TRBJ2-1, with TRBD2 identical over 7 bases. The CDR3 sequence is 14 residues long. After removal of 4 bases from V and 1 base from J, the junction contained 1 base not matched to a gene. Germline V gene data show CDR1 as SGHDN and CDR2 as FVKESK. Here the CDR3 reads CASSRGGSYNEQFF. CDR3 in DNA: TGTGCCAGCAGCCGGGGGGGTTCCTACAATGAGCAGTTCTTC. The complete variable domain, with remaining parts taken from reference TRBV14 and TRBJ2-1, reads EAGVTQFPSHSVIEKGQTVTLRCDPISGHDNLYWYRRVMGKEIKFLLHFVKESKQDESGMPNNRFLAERTGGTYSTLKVQPAELEDSGVYFCASSRGGSYNEQFFGPGTRLTVL.

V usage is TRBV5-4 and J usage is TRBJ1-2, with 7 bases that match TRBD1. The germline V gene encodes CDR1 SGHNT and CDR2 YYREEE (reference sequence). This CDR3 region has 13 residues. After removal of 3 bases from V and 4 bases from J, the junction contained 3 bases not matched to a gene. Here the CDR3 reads CASSSGQLYGYTF. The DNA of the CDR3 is TGTGCCAGCAGCTCGGGACAGCTCTATGGCTACACCTTC.

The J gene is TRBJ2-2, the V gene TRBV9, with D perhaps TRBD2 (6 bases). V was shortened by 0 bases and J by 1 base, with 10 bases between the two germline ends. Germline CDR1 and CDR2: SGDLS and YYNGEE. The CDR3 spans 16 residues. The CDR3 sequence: CASSVALAENTGELFF. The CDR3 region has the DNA TGTGCCAGCAGCGTAGCTTTAGCGGAGAACACCGGGGAGCTGTTTTTT.

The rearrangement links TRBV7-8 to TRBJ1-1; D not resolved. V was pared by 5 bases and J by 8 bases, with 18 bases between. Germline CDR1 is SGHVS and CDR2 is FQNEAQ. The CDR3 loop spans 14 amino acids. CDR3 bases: TGTGCCAGCAGCCCTACGTCCCCGCGAAGGGAAGCTTTCTTT. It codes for CASSPTSPRREAFF.